Below, 24 T cell receptor beta chains from the same sample are listed, as sequenced in a study of persistence of HIV-infected CD4 T cells (TCRdb year 2020). The treatment or condition label here, explained by the study, means: suppressive antiretroviral therapy. Lysates of CMV-infected fibroblasts at 10 ug/mL were used to stimulate the cells. Nonresponding CD40L-negative CD69-negative CD45RO-high memory CD4+ T cells were sorted as memory populations depleted of antigen-responding cells. These receptors have no identified antigens. The immunoSEQ hsTCRB assay version 4, run in survey mode, was used to sequence TCRbeta repertoires from genomic DNA. Sourced from immuneACCESS, this table was stored by TCRdb with only in-frame sequences that have V and J called. A share of the clones is absent; for the studies checked, an unresolved V gene accounts for under half, and the remainder has no known explanation. Within this sample are approximately 30,000 clones, with about 80% of them counted one time only. The leading ten clones occupy roughly 6.7% of the sample.

The sequenced sample was CD4+ T cells sorted from PBMCs after roughly 17-hour stimulation, obtained from a patient who received antiretroviral therapy. In light of the paper, this sample's cell subset or site label describes: CD40L-CD69- CD45RO-high memory CD4 T cells not responding to CMV lysate. These receptors all stem from an adult woman with HIV who was CMV-seropositive.

The chain links TRBV7-9 to TRBJ1-5; D is unresolved. The CDR3 length is 14 residues. V dropped 0 bases and J dropped 6 bases, with 9 bases sitting between them. Germline V gene lookup returns CDR1 SEHNR and CDR2 FQNEAQ (reference sequence). The CDR3 here is CASSLASLGQPQHF. The CDR3 DNA reads as TGTGCCAGCAGCTTAGCGTCCCTCGGTCAGCCCCAGCATTTT. Full variable domain (rest looked up from reference TRBV7-9 and TRBJ1-5): DTGVSQNPRHKITKRGQNVTFRCDPISEHNRLYWYRQTLGQGPEFLTYFQNEAQLEKSRLLSDRFSAERPKGSFSTLEIQRTEQGDSAMYLCASSLASLGQPQHFGDGTRLSIL.

V is TRBV28 and J is TRBJ2-6, with TRBD1 identical over 12 bases. The CDR3 covers 16 residues. The V and J ends lost 7 bases and 4 bases, in that order; junction bases with no gene match: 5. From germline, CDR1 is MDHEN and CDR2 SYDVKM. The CDR3 nucleotides read TGTGCCAGCAAAGGGACAGGGGGCTTCGGGGCCAACGTCCTGACTTTC. It is translated as CASKGTGGFGANVLTF.

The rearrangement uses TRBV10-1 and TRBJ2-7; a possible D gene is TRBD2 (6 bases). Germline V gene sequence: CDR1 WNHNN, CDR2 SYGVQD (reference sequence). The CDR3 is made up of 12 amino acids. Trimming stripped 6 bases from V and 4 bases from J, with 10 bases between. CDR3 sequence reads: CASSGTSYEQYF. In DNA form, the CDR3 reads TGCGCCAGCAGCGGGACTTCGTACGAGCAGTACTTC.

This chain connects TRBV5-1 to TRBJ2-5; perhaps TRBD1 as D (5 bases). Germline CDR1 SGHRS, CDR2 YFSETQ. Trimming pared 6 bases from V and 5 bases from J, leaving 17 bases between. This CDR3 has 14 residues. CDR3: CASKVRGLEETQYF. The CDR3 bases are TGCGCCAGCAAGGTTAGGGGTCTCGAGGAGACCCAGTACTTC.

J is TRBJ2-4 and V is TRBV7-9; 9 positions match TRBD1. The junction had 13 bases not matched to a gene; V was cut back by 4 bases and J by 0 bases. Germline V gene lookup returns CDR1 SEHNR and CDR2 FQNEAQ (reference sequence). The CDR3 is 19 residues long. The CDR3 nucleotides read TGTGCCAGCAGCTCGATGGGACAGGGACTAAATCTAGCCAAAAACATTCAGTACTTC. It codes for CASSSMGQGLNLAKNIQYF.

The rearrangement uses TRBV7-2 and TRBJ2-5; 7 nucleotides line up with TRBD2. Per the germline V gene, CDR1 is SGHTA and CDR2 is FQGNSA. This CDR3 spans 15 amino acids. The V segment lost 4 bases and the J segment 7 bases; nucleotides outside the gene matches: 12. CDR3 region: CASSSGFGGRGTQYF. The CDR3 DNA is TGTGCCAGCAGCTCCGGGTTTGGAGGGAGGGGGACCCAGTACTTC. Combining the CDR3 with reference TRBV7-2 and TRBJ2-5 gives the whole variable domain GAGVSQSPSNKVTEKGKDVELRCDPISGHTALYWYRQSLGQGLEFLIYFQGNSAPDKSGLPSDRFSAERTGGSVSTLTIQRTQQEDSAVYLCASSSGFGGRGTQYFGPGTRLLVL.

The chain recombines TRBV3-1 (or the pseudogene TRBV3-2) with TRBJ1-1; 10 nucleotides match TRBD1. CDR1 LGHDT and CDR2 YNNKEL come from the germline V gene (reference sequence). This CDR3 is built from 15 residues. Unmatched junction bases numbered 1, after V lost 3 bases and J lost 0 bases. This CDR3 reads CASSQDRGMNTEAFF. The DNA for the CDR3 is TGTGCCAGCAGCCAGGACAGGGGGATGAACACTGAAGCTTTCTTT.

The chain combines TRBV4-1 with TRBJ2-7; 9 nucleotides line up with TRBD1. This CDR3 has 14 amino acids. V lost 1 base to trimming and J lost 7 bases; unmatched junction nucleotides: 5. Germline-derived CDR1 and CDR2 are MGHRA and YSYEKL. The CDR3 DNA follows: TGCGCCAGCAGCCAAGCCACAGGGGGCGGGGAGCAGTACTTC. Translated, it gives CASSQATGGGEQYF.

The V call is TRBV10-1, the J call TRBJ1-1; D may be TRBD1 (6 bases). Trimming shortened V by 4 bases and J by 5 bases, and 11 bases separated the two germline ends. Germline lookup yields CDR1 WNHNN and CDR2 SYGVQD (reference sequence). The CDR3 spans 13 residues. In DNA, the CDR3 is TGCGCCAGCAGTGTCAGGGGAGGAACTGAAGCTTTCTTT. It specifies CASSVRGGTEAFF.

This clone was seen just once. The chain is built from TRBV7-8 and TRBJ1-1, with 10 nucleotides matching TRBD1. The ends lost 5 bases at V and 2 bases at J; junction bases unmatched: 5. This CDR3 spans 15 amino acids. Per germline, CDR1 SGHVS and CDR2 FQNEAQ. CDR3 DNA sequence: TGTGCCAGCAGCCCAAGGGACAGGGGTAACACTGAAGCTTTCTTT. Translating gives CASSPRDRGNTEAFF.

For this clone: This sample also contains other DNA sequences that code for the same CDR3. The chain is built from TRBV7-9 and TRBJ1-5; unclear D gene. Germline assignment: CDR1 SEHNR and CDR2 FQNEAQ (reference sequence). The CDR3 loop spans 13 amino acids. Trimming left V 2 bases short and J 2 bases short, with 4 bases between. CDR3 bases: TGTGCCAGCAGCTTATCGGGCAATCAGCCCCAGCATTTT. Protein: CASSLSGNQPQHF.

The chain links TRBV21-1 to TRBJ1-4; the table's D call of TRBD1 was not tested on the DNA. TRBV21-1 is annotated as a pseudogene. The CDR3 sequence is 16 residues long. The CDR3 loop is CASSKERDRTNEKLFF. The CDR3 region has the DNA TGTGCCAGCAGCAAAGAACGAGACAGAACTAATGAAAAACTGTTTTTT.

The rearrangement uses TRBV3-1 (or the pseudogene TRBV3-2) and TRBJ2-7; 14 bases align to TRBD2. The CDR3 contains 17 residues. The junction had 10 bases not matched to a gene; V was cut back by 6 bases and J by 3 bases. Per the germline V gene, CDR1 is LGHDT and CDR2 is YNNKEL (reference sequence). The CDR3 sequence is CASRQGLAGAGNYEQYF. The CDR3, as DNA: TGTGCCAGCAGGCAGGGACTAGCGGGAGCCGGTAACTACGAGCAGTACTTC.

V is TRBV7-9 and J is TRBJ2-3, with 9 positions matching TRBD2. The CDR3 runs to 16 residues. CDR1 SEHNR and CDR2 FQNEAQ come from the germline V gene (reference sequence). Trimming at V came to 5 bases and at J to 0 bases, leaving 6 bases not matched to a gene. CDR3 sequence (DNA): TGTGCCAGCAGCCCCCGGACTAGCGAGAGCACAGATACGCAGTATTTT. Its translation: CASSPRTSESTDTQYF.

The gene calls are TRBV5-1 and TRBJ2-5, with 7 bases lining up with TRBD2. This CDR3 region has 16 residues. CDR1 is SGHRS, CDR2 YFSETQ, per germline. The ends lost 0 bases at V and 3 bases at J; junction bases unmatched: 8. CDR3 residues: CASSLGTRGGEETQYF. CDR3 DNA sequence: TGCGCCAGCAGCTTGGGGACTAGGGGTGGGGAAGAGACCCAGTACTTC.

The V gene is TRBV27, the J gene TRBJ1-6; 8 positions match TRBD1. The CDR3 has 15 amino acids. CDR1 and CDR2 from the germline V gene are MNHEY and SMNVEV (reference sequence). The J segment lost 9 bases and the V segment lost 4 bases, leaving 8 bases of the junction unmatched. CDR3 amino acids: CASSSDRGGTSPLHF. CDR3 in DNA: TGTGCCAGCAGTTCTGACAGGGGAGGGACTTCACCCCTCCACTTT.

V usage is TRBV5-6 and J usage is TRBJ1-1; a possible D gene is TRBD1 (6 bases). This CDR3 is 13 amino acids long. Trimming left V 4 bases short and J 6 bases short, with 13 bases between. Per germline, CDR1 SGHDT and CDR2 YYEEEE. The CDR3 nucleotides are TGTGCCAGCAGCCGGTGGGGGGCGGCTGAAGCTTTCTTT. Its protein is CASSRWGAAEAFF.

The chain combines TRBV11-3 with TRBJ2-3; TRBD2 agrees at 15 bases. CDR3 length equals 17 residues. Unmatched junction bases numbered 7, after V lost 5 bases and J lost 4 bases. CDR1 is SGHNT, CDR2 YENEEA, per germline. The CDR3 spells CASSPGTSGRFPDTQYF. CDR3 nucleotide sequence: TGTGCCAGCAGCCCCGGGACTAGCGGGAGGTTCCCAGATACGCAGTATTTT.

The CDR3 nucleotides are TGTGCCAGCAGCTTAAATTCAGGGGATTCACCCCTCCACTTT. Translation: CASSLNSGDSPLHF. The chain couples TRBV7-9 to TRBJ1-6; D is perhaps TRBD1 (6 bases). CDR3 length: 14 amino acids. V gave up 2 bases and J gave up 8 bases, with 10 bases separating them. Germline lookup yields CDR1 SEHNR and CDR2 FQNEAQ (reference sequence).

The V gene is TRBV5-1, the J gene TRBJ2-7; D uncertain. The germline V gene has CDR1 SGHRS and CDR2 YFSETQ. The ends were cut back, 0 bases at V and 2 bases at J, with 15 bases in the middle. The CDR3 has 16 amino acids. The CDR3 loop reads CASSLDSFGPPYEQYF. CDR3 in DNA: TGCGCCAGCAGCTTGGATTCCTTTGGACCTCCCTACGAGCAGTACTTC.

The rearrangement joins TRBV10-3 to TRBJ1-1; D gene uncertain. Germline V gene data show CDR1 as ENHRY and CDR2 as SYGVKD. The CDR3 has 15 residues. V was cut by 0 bases and J by 4 bases, with 12 bases left in between. CDR3 DNA: TGTGCCATCAGTGAGTCCGTGGGCACCGCCACTGAAGCTTTCTTT. It yields the protein CAISESVGTATEAFF.

The V gene is TRBV5-1, the J gene TRBJ2-7; the D is unclear. Germline values: CDR1 SGHRS, CDR2 YFSETQ. The CDR3 consists of 14 residues. Trimming pared 0 bases from V and 6 bases from J, leaving 13 bases between. CDR3 loop: CASSLEGLKGEQYF. DNA for the CDR3: TGCGCCAGCAGCTTGGAGGGTCTTAAAGGCGAGCAGTACTTC. Combining the CDR3 with reference TRBV5-1 and TRBJ2-7 gives the whole variable domain KAGVTQTPRYLIKTRGQQVTLSCSPISGHRSVSWYQQTPGQGLQFLFEYFSETQRNKGNFPGRFSGRQFSNSRSEMNVSTLELGDSALYLCASSLEGLKGEQYFGPGTRLTVT.

V gene TRBV5-1 combines with J gene TRBJ2-6; D gene ambiguous. In germline, CDR1 is SGHRS, CDR2 YFSETQ. V shed 4 bases and J shed 1 base, with 15 bases lying between them. The CDR3 runs to 17 residues. DNA of the CDR3: TGCGCCAGCAGCCGAGATTTGGGGTATTCTGGGGCCAACGTCCTGACTTTC. Translated: CASSRDLGYSGANVLTF. Together with reference TRBV5-1 and TRBJ2-6, the CDR3 gives the full variable domain: KAGVTQTPRYLIKTRGQQVTLSCSPISGHRSVSWYQQTPGQGLQFLFEYFSETQRNKGNFPGRFSGRQFSNSRSEMNVSTLELGDSALYLCASSRDLGYSGANVLTFGAGSRLTVL.

On this clone: One junction end does not reproduce the germline sequence, and a read error may be involved. The chain joins TRBV29-1 to TRBJ1-1, with D tentatively TRBD1 (5 bases). Germline V gives CDR1 SQVTM, CDR2 ANQGSEA. The CDR3 sequence is 15 residues long. The CDR3 reads CSVKEGQGMNTEAFF. CDR3 DNA sequence: TGCAGCGTTAAAGAAGGGCAGGGCATGAACACTGAAGCTTTCTTT.